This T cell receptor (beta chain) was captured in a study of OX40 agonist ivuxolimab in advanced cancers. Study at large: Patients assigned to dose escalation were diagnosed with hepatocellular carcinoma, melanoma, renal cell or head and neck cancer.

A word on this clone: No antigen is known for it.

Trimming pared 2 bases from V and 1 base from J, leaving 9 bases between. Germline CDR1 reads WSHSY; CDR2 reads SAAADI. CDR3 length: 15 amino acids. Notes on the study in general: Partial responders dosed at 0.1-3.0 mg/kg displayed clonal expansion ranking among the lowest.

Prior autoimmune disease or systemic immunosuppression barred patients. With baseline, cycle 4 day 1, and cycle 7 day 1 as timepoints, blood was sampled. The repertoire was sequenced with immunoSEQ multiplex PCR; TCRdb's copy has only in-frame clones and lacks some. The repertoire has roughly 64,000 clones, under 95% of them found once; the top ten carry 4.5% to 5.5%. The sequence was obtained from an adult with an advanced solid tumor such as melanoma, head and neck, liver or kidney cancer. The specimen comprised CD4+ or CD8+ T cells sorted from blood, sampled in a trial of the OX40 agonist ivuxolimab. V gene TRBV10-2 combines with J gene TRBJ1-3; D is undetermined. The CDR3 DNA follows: TGCGCCAGCAGTGAGGTCGGCGGTTCTGGAAACACCATATATTTT. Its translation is CASSEVGGSGNTIYF.